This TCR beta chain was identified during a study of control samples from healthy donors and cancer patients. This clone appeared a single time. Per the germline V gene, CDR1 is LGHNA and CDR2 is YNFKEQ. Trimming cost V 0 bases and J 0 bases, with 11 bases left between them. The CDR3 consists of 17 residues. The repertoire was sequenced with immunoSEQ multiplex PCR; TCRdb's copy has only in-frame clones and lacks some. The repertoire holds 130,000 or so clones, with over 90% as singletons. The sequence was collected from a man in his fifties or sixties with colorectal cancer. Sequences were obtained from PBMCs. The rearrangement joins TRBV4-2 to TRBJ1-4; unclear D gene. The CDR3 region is CASSQDHGSTTNEKLFF. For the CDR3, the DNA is TGTGCCAGCAGCCAAGATCACGGGAGTACAACTAATGAAAAACTGTTTTTT.